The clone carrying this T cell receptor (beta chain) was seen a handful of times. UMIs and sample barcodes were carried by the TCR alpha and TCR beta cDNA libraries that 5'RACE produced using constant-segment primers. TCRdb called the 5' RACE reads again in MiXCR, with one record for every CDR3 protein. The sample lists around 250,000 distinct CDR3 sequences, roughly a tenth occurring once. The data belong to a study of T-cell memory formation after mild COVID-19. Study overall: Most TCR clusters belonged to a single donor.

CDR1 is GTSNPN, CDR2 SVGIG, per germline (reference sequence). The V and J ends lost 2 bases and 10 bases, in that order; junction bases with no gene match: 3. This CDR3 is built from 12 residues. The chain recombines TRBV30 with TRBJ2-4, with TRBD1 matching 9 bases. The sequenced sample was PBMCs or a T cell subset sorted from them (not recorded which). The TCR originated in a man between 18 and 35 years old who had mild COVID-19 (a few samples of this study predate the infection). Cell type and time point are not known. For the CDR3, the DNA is TGTGCCTGGAGTACACAGGGGGCGATTCAGTACTTC. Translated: CAWSTQGAIQYF.